Listed here are 26 T cell receptor beta chains from one sample, sequenced in a study of blood T cell repertoires in COVID-19. Here immunoSEQ multiplex PCR was the method, and the copy in TCRdb shows in-frame clones only, minus some. In the table there are about 71,000 clones, roughly 80% of which are singletons. Sequencing used peripheral blood. The source of these receptors is a woman of 80 years or more with acute or convalescent COVID-19.

This clone appeared a few times. This sequence joins TRBV2 and TRBJ2-5; 7 nucleotides line up with TRBD2. V shed 8 bases, J shed 2 bases, and the junction held 2 bases outside the gene matches. This CDR3 is 12 amino acids long. Germline CDR1 SNHLY, CDR2 FYNNEI. The chain's CDR3 is CASVGLQETQYF. CDR3 DNA sequence: TGTGCCAGCGTGGGACTACAAGAGACCCAGTACTTC.

This rearrangement joins TRBV4-1 to TRBJ1-1; TRBD1 matches at 7 bases. The CDR3 is 15 amino acids. The germline gives CDR1 MGHRA, CDR2 YSYEKL. The ends lost 4 bases at V and 7 bases at J; junction bases unmatched: 12. The DNA of the CDR3 is TGCGCCAGCAGCCCATCTTTCAGGGGGGCCCTTGAAGCTTTCTTT. It codes for CASSPSFRGALEAFF.

The V gene is TRBV7-8, the J gene TRBJ1-1, with 8 nucleotides matching TRBD1. V shed 5 bases, J shed 1 base, and the junction held 3 bases outside the gene matches. The CDR3 covers 14 residues. Germline V gene lookup returns CDR1 SGHVS and CDR2 FQNEAQ. The CDR3, as DNA: TGTGCCAGCAGCCACGGACAGGGGAACACTGAAGCTTTCTTT. It specifies CASSHGQGNTEAFF.

The rearrangement joins TRBV10-1 to TRBJ2-7; 12 nucleotides line up with TRBD2. Losses at the gene ends were 6 bases for V and 6 bases for J; bases not matched to a gene: 9. Per the germline V gene, CDR1 is WNHNN and CDR2 is SYGVQD (reference sequence). This CDR3 has 15 amino acids. DNA of the CDR3: TGCGCCAGCAGCCAACTAGCGGGAGGCCTTAGCGAGCAGTACTTC. Its translation: CASSQLAGGLSEQYF.

This clone was seen only a few times. The chain has TRBV2 and TRBJ2-3; 9 nucleotides match TRBD2. CDR3 length: 14 amino acids. From germline, CDR1 is SNHLY and CDR2 FYNNEI. V shed 1 base, J shed 7 bases, and the junction held 3 bases outside the gene matches. Here the CDR3 DNA reads TGTGCCAGCAGTGAAGGGCTAGCGGGGAATACGCAGTATTTT. Protein product: CASSEGLAGNTQYF.

V is TRBV18 and J is TRBJ1-1; D not certain. This CDR3 contains 14 residues. Germline CDR1 KGHSH, CDR2 LQKENI. V lost 5 bases, J lost 1 base, and 11 bases lay in between. Written as DNA, the CDR3 is TGTGCCAGCTCATTTCAGGATAAGAACACTGAAGCTTTCTTT. This translates into CASSFQDKNTEAFF.

The chain links TRBV2 to TRBJ2-1; 9 bases are a match to TRBD2. The CDR3 is made up of 15 amino acids. From germline, CDR1 is SNHLY and CDR2 FYNNEI. The V and J ends lost 7 bases and 4 bases, in that order; junction bases with no gene match: 8. CDR3 DNA: TGTGCCAGCAAAGAGGAAGCGGGAGGATACAATGAGCAGTTCTTC. As protein: CASKEEAGGYNEQFF.

The sample holds one count of this clone. CDR3 sequence: CATGSGINQPQHF. CDR3 DNA sequence: TGTGCCACCGGGTCAGGGATTAATCAGCCCCAGCATTTT. This rearrangement joins TRBV12-3 or TRBV12-4 to TRBJ1-5; TRBD1 is a possible D gene (5 bases). V was shortened by 10 bases and J by 4 bases, with 14 bases between the two germline ends. CDR3 size: 13 residues.

The chain recombines TRBV7-6 with TRBJ2-7, with a tentative D call TRBD2 (5 bases). Germline V gene sequence: CDR1 SGHVS, CDR2 FNYEAQ. The CDR3 length is 16 residues. Trimming removed 5 bases at V and 3 bases at J, with 20 bases between. The CDR3 here is CASSLLPGKEDYEQYF. The CDR3 DNA sequence: TGTGCCAGCAGCCTCCTACCCGGGAAAGAAGACTACGAGCAGTACTTC.

The J gene is TRBJ2-2, the V gene TRBV6-5; 8 bases agree with TRBD1. From germline, CDR1 is MNHEY and CDR2 SVGAGI. This CDR3 has 14 residues. Trimming at V came to 6 bases and at J to 4 bases, leaving 4 bases not matched to a gene. DNA for the CDR3: TGTGCCAGCAGCCGACAGGGGTCCACCGGGGAGCTGTTTTTT. Translating gives CASSRQGSTGELFF.

A single count supports this clone. V usage is TRBV6-5 and J usage is TRBJ2-7; 10 nucleotides align to TRBD2. Germline-derived CDR1 and CDR2 are MNHEY and SVGAGI. The trim removed 9 bases at V and 4 bases at J, leaving 9 bases unmatched. The CDR3 is 14 residues long. The chain's CDR3 is CASIGTSAPYEQYF. DNA for the CDR3: TGTGCCAGTATCGGGACTAGCGCCCCTTACGAGCAGTACTTC.

The chain has TRBV6-5 and TRBJ2-7; D gene uncertain. This CDR3 region has 14 residues. CDR1 and CDR2 from the germline V gene are MNHEY and SVGAGI. Trimming left V 6 bases short and J 0 bases short, with 12 bases between. This CDR3 reads CASSPRATSYEQYF. The CDR3 bases are TGTGCCAGCAGCCCCCGCGCAACCTCCTACGAGCAGTACTTC.

This chain joins TRBV10-3 and TRBJ1-6; 8 positions match TRBD1. Per the germline V gene, CDR1 is ENHRY and CDR2 is SYGVKD. The CDR3 length is 13 residues. Losses at the gene ends were 10 bases for V and 7 bases for J; bases not matched to a gene: 6. CDR3 region: CASRGRENSPLHF. The CDR3, as DNA: TGTGCCAGCAGGGGGCGTGAAAATTCACCCCTCCACTTT.

The rearrangement uses TRBV9 and TRBJ2-5, with TRBD1 as a possible D gene (5 bases). This CDR3 has 15 amino acids. The V gene's germline CDR1 is SGDLS and CDR2 YYNGEE. Trimming took off 0 bases at V and 4 bases at J, with 13 bases between the two ends. The CDR3 DNA reads TGTGCCAGCAGCGTAGTGGCTAGGGGTAGAGAGACCCAGTACTTC. It codes for CASSVVARGRETQYF.

This clone was seen only once. V usage is TRBV18 and J usage is TRBJ2-2; D may be TRBD2 (6 bases). This CDR3 is 14 amino acids long. Per germline, CDR1 KGHSH and CDR2 LQKENI. Trimming left V 4 bases short and J 6 bases short, with 12 bases between. CDR3: CASSRDTGAGELFF. CDR3 DNA sequence: TGTGCCAGCTCACGAGACACGGGGGCCGGGGAGCTGTTTTTT.

The chain uses TRBV9 and TRBJ1-3; 10 positions match TRBD1. The CDR3 is 17 residues long. CDR1 is SGDLS and CDR2 is YYNGEE in the germline V gene. V lost 3 bases to trimming and J lost 2 bases; unmatched junction nucleotides: 8. CDR3 residues: CASSGSDRGRAGNTIYF. CDR3 sequence (DNA): TGTGCCAGCAGCGGGTCCGACAGGGGGCGAGCTGGAAACACCATATATTTT.

Written as DNA, the CDR3 is TGTGCCAGCAGTGAAGCGGCAAACTATGGCTACACCTTC. This codes for CASSEAANYGYTF. The rearrangement links TRBV6-1 to TRBJ1-2; no definite D call. Trimming took 0 bases from V and 2 from J, leaving 4 bases between them. The CDR3 contains 13 residues. Germline lookup yields CDR1 MNHNS and CDR2 SASEGT.

The chain employs TRBV7-9 and TRBJ2-7, with D possibly being TRBD1 (6 bases). The germline CDR1 and CDR2 sequences are SEHNR and FQNEAQ (reference sequence). V gave up 4 bases and J gave up 1 base, with 8 bases separating them. CDR3 size: 13 residues. Written as DNA, the CDR3 is TGTGCCAGCAGCTCGGACAGATCCTACGAGCAGTACTTC. As protein: CASSSDRSYEQYF.

This clone showed up just once. The chain carries TRBV4-1 and TRBJ2-1; TRBD1 is a possible D gene (5 bases). The CDR3 spans 17 residues. Trimming left V 4 bases short and J 4 bases short, with 20 bases between. The germline CDR1 and CDR2 sequences are MGHRA and YSYEKL. This chain's CDR3 is CASSRGAFGASYNEQFF. In nucleotides, the CDR3 is TGCGCCAGCAGCCGAGGAGCTTTTGGGGCCAGTTACAATGAGCAGTTCTTC.

The genes are TRBV27 and TRBJ1-6; D is possibly TRBD1 (6 bases). The germline V gene has CDR1 MNHEY and CDR2 SMNVEV (reference sequence). The CDR3 spans 17 residues. V lost 2 bases and J lost 4, with 15 bases in between. Here the CDR3 reads CASSLRPGQQYNSPLHF. CDR3 DNA sequence: TGTGCCAGCAGTTTACGCCCCGGACAGCAGTATAATTCACCCCTCCACTTT.

The rearrangement uses TRBV19 and TRBJ2-7; TRBD2 agrees at 7 bases. Losses at the gene ends were 5 bases for V and 7 bases for J; bases not matched to a gene: 8. This CDR3 is 13 amino acids long. Germline V gene lookup returns CDR1 LNHDA and CDR2 SQIVND (reference sequence). The CDR3 sequence: CASSAGDRGEQYF. The CDR3 nucleotides are TGTGCCAGTAGTGCGGGGGATCGCGGAGAGCAGTACTTC.

The chain is built from TRBV6-2 or TRBV6-3 and TRBJ2-1, with D possibly TRBD1 on 6 matching bases. Trimming left V 3 bases short and J 7 bases short, with 13 bases between. The CDR3 is made up of 14 amino acids. In germline, CDR1 is MNHEY, CDR2 SVGEGT. CDR3 region: CASSYYRGGNEQFF. The CDR3 coding sequence is TGTGCCAGCAGTTATTATCGAGGGGGAAATGAGCAGTTCTTC.

The chain recombines TRBV7-2 with TRBJ2-2; D is undetermined. Deletions cut 8 bases from V and 2 bases from J, with 18 bases between. This CDR3 is 16 amino acids long. The germline V gene has CDR1 SGHTA and CDR2 FQGNSA. The CDR3 loop reads CASPPNPAVNTGELFF. The CDR3 region has the DNA TGTGCCAGCCCCCCTAACCCGGCGGTCAACACCGGGGAGCTGTTTTTT.

This clone was observed a handful of times. CDR3 nucleotide sequence: TGTGCCAGCAGCACTACGACTAGCGGGAGGGAGACCCAGTACTTC. This sequence encodes CASSTTTSGRETQYF. The chain carries TRBV7-2 and TRBJ2-5, with 13 bases that match TRBD2. This CDR3 comprises 15 residues. With V trimmed by 5 bases and J by 5 bases, 5 bases remained unmatched. Germline V lookup: CDR1 SGHTA, CDR2 FQGNSA.

The rearrangement uses TRBV19 and TRBJ1-5; D is unresolved. Germline V gene sequence: CDR1 LNHDA, CDR2 SQIVND (reference sequence). V was trimmed by 1 base and J by 0 bases, leaving 16 bases between them. The CDR3 has 18 residues. The CDR3 loop reads CASSIGPKRFISNQPQHF. CDR3 bases: TGTGCCAGTAGTATAGGACCCAAGAGGTTCATTAGCAATCAGCCCCAGCATTTT.

The chain combines TRBV2 with TRBJ2-3, with 9 bases lining up with TRBD2. The CDR3 is 18 amino acids. Germline CDR1 reads SNHLY; CDR2 reads FYNNEI. V lost 4 bases and J lost 4; bases outside the gene matches: 15. CDR3 bases: TGTGCCAGCAGTGTAAACTTGGCGGGAGGGCCTTCCGCAGATACGCAGTATTTT. Amino acids: CASSVNLAGGPSADTQYF.